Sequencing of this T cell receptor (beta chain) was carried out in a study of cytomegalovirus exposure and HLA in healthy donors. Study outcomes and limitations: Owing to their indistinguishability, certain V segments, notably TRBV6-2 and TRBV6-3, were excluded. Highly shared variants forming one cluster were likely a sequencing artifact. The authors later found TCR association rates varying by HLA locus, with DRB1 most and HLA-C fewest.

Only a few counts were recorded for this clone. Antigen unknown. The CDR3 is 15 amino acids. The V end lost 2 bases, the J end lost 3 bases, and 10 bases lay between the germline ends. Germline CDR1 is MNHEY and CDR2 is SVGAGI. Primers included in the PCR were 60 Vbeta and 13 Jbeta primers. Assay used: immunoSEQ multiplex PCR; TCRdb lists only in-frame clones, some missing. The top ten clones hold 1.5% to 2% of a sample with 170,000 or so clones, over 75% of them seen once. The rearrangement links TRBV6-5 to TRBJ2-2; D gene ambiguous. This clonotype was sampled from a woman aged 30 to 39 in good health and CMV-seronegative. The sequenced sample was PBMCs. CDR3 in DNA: TGTGCCAGCAGTTACGGCCGACTTGACACCGGGGAGCTGTTTTTT. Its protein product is CASSYGRLDTGELFF.